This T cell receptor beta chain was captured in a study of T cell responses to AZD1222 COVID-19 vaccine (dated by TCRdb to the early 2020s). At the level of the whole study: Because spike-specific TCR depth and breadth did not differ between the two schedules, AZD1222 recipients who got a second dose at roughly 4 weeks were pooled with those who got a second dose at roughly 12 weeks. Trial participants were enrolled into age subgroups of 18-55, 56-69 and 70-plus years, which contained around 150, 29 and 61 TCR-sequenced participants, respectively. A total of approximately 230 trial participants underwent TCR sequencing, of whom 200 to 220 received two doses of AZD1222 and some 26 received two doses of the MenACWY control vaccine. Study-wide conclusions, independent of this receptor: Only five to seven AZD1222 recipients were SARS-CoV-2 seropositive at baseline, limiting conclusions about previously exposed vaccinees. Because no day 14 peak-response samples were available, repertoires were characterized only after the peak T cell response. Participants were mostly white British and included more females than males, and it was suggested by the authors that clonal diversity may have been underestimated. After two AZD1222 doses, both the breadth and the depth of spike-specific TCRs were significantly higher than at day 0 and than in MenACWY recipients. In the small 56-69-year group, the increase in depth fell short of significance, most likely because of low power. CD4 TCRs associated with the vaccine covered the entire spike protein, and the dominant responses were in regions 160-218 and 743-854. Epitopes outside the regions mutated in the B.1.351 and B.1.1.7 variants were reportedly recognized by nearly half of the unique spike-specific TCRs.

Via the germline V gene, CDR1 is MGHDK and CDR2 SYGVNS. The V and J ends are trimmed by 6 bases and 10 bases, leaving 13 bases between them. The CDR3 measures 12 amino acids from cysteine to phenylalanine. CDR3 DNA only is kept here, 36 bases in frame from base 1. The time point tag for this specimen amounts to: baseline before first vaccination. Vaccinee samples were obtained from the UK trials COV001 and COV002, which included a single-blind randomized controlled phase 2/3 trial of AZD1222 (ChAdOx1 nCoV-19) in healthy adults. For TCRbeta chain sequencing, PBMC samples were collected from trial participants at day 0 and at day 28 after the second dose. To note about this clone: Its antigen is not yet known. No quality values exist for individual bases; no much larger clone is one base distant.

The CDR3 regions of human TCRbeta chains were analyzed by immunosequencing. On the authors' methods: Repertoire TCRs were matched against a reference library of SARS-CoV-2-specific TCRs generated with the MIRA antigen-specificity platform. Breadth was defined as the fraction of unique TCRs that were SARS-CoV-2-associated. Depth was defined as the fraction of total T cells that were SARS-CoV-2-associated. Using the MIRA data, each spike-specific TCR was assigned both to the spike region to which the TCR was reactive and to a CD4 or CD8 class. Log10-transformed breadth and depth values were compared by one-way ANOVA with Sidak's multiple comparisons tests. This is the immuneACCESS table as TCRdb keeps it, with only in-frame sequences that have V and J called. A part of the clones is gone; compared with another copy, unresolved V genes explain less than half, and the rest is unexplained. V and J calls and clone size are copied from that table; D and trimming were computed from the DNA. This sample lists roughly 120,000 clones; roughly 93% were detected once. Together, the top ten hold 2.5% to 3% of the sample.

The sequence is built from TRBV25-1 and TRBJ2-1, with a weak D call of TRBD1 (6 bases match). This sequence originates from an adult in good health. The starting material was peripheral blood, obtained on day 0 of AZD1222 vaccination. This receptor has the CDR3 CASSPQGREQFF. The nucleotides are TGTGCCAGCAGCCCTCAGGGGCGGGAGCAGTTCTTC.